These 31 T cell receptor beta chains came from one sample sequenced in a study of breast tumors, draining lymph nodes, adjacent tissues. TCRdb ran MiXCR on the multiplex PCR reads and lists one entry per CDR3 protein. The data hold some 140,000 distinct CDR3 sequences, with roughly 20% observed a single time. The lymph nodes were axillary draining lymph nodes from breast cancer patients. Sequencing was performed on axillary lymph node tissue. Source of these receptors: a female donor with breast cancer. Some clones in this sample may be carry-over from other donors' samples.

In its sample, this clonotype was seen many times. V gene TRBV5-4 combines with J gene TRBJ2-1, with 9 bases fitting TRBD2. The CDR3 consists of 16 residues. Trimming cost V 4 bases and J 5 bases; bases outside gene matches: 10. Germline V lookup: CDR1 SGHNT, CDR2 YYREEE (reference sequence). This CDR3 is CASSLPTSGPNNEQFF. The CDR3 DNA sequence: TGTGCCAGCAGCCTCCCTACTAGCGGGCCGAACAATGAGCAGTTCTTC. Complete variable domain (other parts from reference TRBV5-4 and TRBJ2-1): ETGVTQSPTHLIKTRGQQVTLRCSSQSGHNTVSWYQQALGQGPQFIFQYYREEENGRGNFPPRFSGLQFPNYSSELNVNALELDDSALYLCASSLPTSGPNNEQFFGPGTRLTVL.

This clonotype was recorded many times. J is TRBJ2-7 and V is TRBV30; D gene unclear. The V gene's germline CDR1 is GTSNPN and CDR2 SVGIG (reference sequence). The V end was cut by 0 bases, the J end by 4 bases, with 4 bases between. The length of the CDR3 is 11 residues. In DNA form, the CDR3 reads TGTGCCTGGAGTGTAAGGTACGAGCAGTACTTC. Translated, it gives CAWSVRYEQYF. Drawing the rest from reference TRBV30 and TRBJ2-7, the complete variable domain is SQTIHQWPATLVQPVGSPLSLECTVEGTSNPNLYWYRQAAGRGLQLLFYSVGIGQISSEVPQNLSASRPQDRQFILSSKKLLLSDSGFYLCAWSVRYEQYFGPGTRLTVT.

This clonotype was recorded many times. V usage is TRBV20-1 and J usage is TRBJ1-2, with D uncertain. CDR3 length equals 13 residues. Germline values: CDR1 DFQATT, CDR2 SNEGSKA (reference sequence). Trimming shortened V by 1 base and J by 4 bases, and 10 bases separated the two germline ends. The CDR3 region is CSARARQIYGYTF. CDR3 in DNA: TGCAGTGCTAGAGCTCGTCAGATCTATGGCTACACCTTC.

The chain couples TRBV30 to TRBJ1-2; possibly TRBD1 for D (6 bases). The CDR3 is 12 amino acids. Trimming pared 2 bases from V and 6 bases from J, leaving 10 bases between. CDR1 and CDR2 (germline): GTSNPN, SVGIG (reference sequence). Here the CDR3 DNA reads TGTGCCTGGAGTCCAGGGGCCAATGGCTACACCTTC. Protein product: CAWSPGANGYTF.

This chain joins TRBV27 and TRBJ1-4, with 7 bases aligning to TRBD1. The J segment lost 2 bases and the V segment lost 6 bases, leaving 6 bases of the junction unmatched. This CDR3 is 15 amino acids long. Germline V gene sequence: CDR1 MNHEY, CDR2 SMNVEV (reference sequence). The CDR3 DNA sequence: TGTGCCAGCAGGGCTTTACAGGGGACTAATGAAAAACTGTTTTTT. Translated, it gives CASRALQGTNEKLFF.

In its sample, this clonotype was seen a few times. The genes are TRBV3-1 and TRBJ2-1; D possibly uses TRBD1 or TRBD2 (5 bases each). The CDR3 has 17 amino acids. Between the trimmed V and J ends, which lost 4 bases and 2 bases, there was a span of 18 bases. Per germline, CDR1 LGHDT and CDR2 YNNKEL (reference sequence). The CDR3 is CASSRRDPNGPYNEQFF. DNA of the CDR3: TGTGCCAGCAGCCGCCGGGACCCCAACGGGCCCTACAATGAGCAGTTCTTC.

This clonotype came up many times. This sequence joins TRBV28 and TRBJ2-7; D is perhaps TRBD2 (6 bases). Germline V gives CDR1 MDHEN, CDR2 SYDVKM. V shed 5 bases and J shed 2 bases, with 16 bases lying between them. The CDR3 spans 15 residues. CDR3 amino acids: CASSHLALGTYEQYF. The CDR3 DNA sequence: TGTGCCAGCAGTCATCTAGCGTTGGGAACCTACGAGCAGTACTTC.

This clonotype was counted at least ten times. For the CDR3, the DNA is TGCAGCGTTGCCCAGGAGGGGGGGCGCTCCTACGAGCAGTACTTC. As protein: CSVAQEGGRSYEQYF. The chain carries TRBV29-1 and TRBJ2-7; perhaps TRBD2 as D (7 bases). There are 15 residues in the CDR3. The ends were cut back, 4 bases at V and 0 bases at J, with 16 bases in the middle. Germline values: CDR1 SQVTM, CDR2 ANQGSEA.

In this sample, this clonotype turned up many times. This chain joins TRBV6-4 and TRBJ2-2, with TRBD1 identical over 8 bases. V was pared by 6 bases and J by 3 bases, with 6 bases of the junction left unmatched. Germline CDR1 and CDR2: MRHNA and SNTAGT. The CDR3 runs to 15 residues. The chain's CDR3 is CASRPGTGHTGELFF. Here the CDR3 DNA reads TGTGCCAGCAGGCCCGGGACAGGTCACACCGGGGAGCTGTTTTTT.

This clonotype showed up many times. V gene TRBV6-1 combines with J gene TRBJ2-1, with D perhaps TRBD2 (6 bases). The CDR3 loop spans 14 amino acids. The V gene's germline CDR1 is MNHNS and CDR2 SASEGT. V was pared by 6 bases and J by 3 bases, with 12 bases between. The CDR3 here is CASRKAGDYNEQFF. DNA for the CDR3: TGTGCCAGCAGGAAAGCGGGCGACTACAATGAGCAGTTCTTC.

This clonotype appeared many times. The gene calls are TRBV19 and TRBJ1-3, with a tentative D call TRBD1 (6 bases). Germline loops: CDR1 LNHDA, CDR2 SQIVND (reference sequence). Trimming stripped 7 bases from V and 2 bases from J, with 15 bases between. The CDR3 spans 15 residues. Here the CDR3 DNA reads TGTGCCAGTAAGGAGGGGGGAATGGCTGGAAACACCATATATTTT. Translating it yields CASKEGGMAGNTIYF.

This clonotype has a count of ten or more. The J gene is TRBJ2-3, the V gene TRBV30; D unresolved. Trimming removed 4 bases at V and 7 bases at J, with 18 bases between. The germline V gene has CDR1 GTSNPN and CDR2 SVGIG (reference sequence). CDR3 size: 14 residues. The CDR3 sequence is CAWNSGVGSNTQYF. Here the CDR3 DNA reads TGTGCCTGGAACAGTGGGGTTGGGTCAAATACGCAGTATTTT.

This clonotype was counted ten times or more. J is TRBJ2-3 and V is TRBV10-3; no definite D call. Germline V CDR1 and CDR2: ENHRY, SYGVKD. The CDR3 runs 12 residues. V was shortened by 3 bases and J by 3 bases, with 4 bases between the two germline ends. The DNA of the CDR3 is TGTGCCATCAGTGAACGGACAGATACGCAGTATTTT. The encoded protein is CAISERTDTQYF.

This clonotype was observed a handful of times. The gene calls are TRBV19 and TRBJ2-3, with D tentatively TRBD1 (6 bases). V was clipped by 4 bases and J by 14 bases, with 13 bases between them. The CDR3 is made up of 11 amino acids. Germline CDR1 and CDR2: LNHDA and SQIVND (reference sequence). DNA of the CDR3: TGTGCCAGTAGTACCCGACAGGATTGGTATTTT. This codes for CASSTRQDWYF.

This clonotype was counted at least ten times. The chain carries TRBV20-1 and TRBJ2-1, with 8 bases aligning to TRBD2. Germline CDR1 and CDR2: DFQATT and SNEGSKA (reference sequence). The CDR3 contains 15 residues. V dropped 2 bases and J dropped 0; count of bases not matched to a gene: 3. CDR3: CSARSGGSSYNEQFF. The CDR3 DNA reads TGCAGTGCTAGAAGCGGGGGAAGCTCCTACAATGAGCAGTTCTTC.

As to this clonotype: This may be a read error: a much more frequent sequence differs by one nucleotide. V and J are TRBV27 and TRBJ2-7; a possible D gene is TRBD2 (7 bases). From germline, CDR1 is MNHEY and CDR2 SMNVEV (reference sequence). The V end lost 0 bases, the J end lost 6 bases, and 15 bases lay between the germline ends. This CDR3 has 15 residues. In nucleotides, the CDR3 is TGTGCCAGCAGTTTATCAGGGGGGGGCGGCTGCGAGCAGTACTTC. It codes for CASSLSGGGGCEQYF.

The V gene is TRBV27, the J gene TRBJ2-1; D not resolved. The CDR3 spans 13 residues. Germline lookup yields CDR1 MNHEY and CDR2 SMNVEV (reference sequence). V lost 5 bases to trimming and J lost 6 bases, with 11 bases between them. CDR3 sequence (DNA): TGTGCCAGCAGTCTTGACCCTGCCAATGAGCAGTTCTTC. Translating gives CASSLDPANEQFF.

As for this clonotype: This may be a read error, as it is one base from a much larger clone. The CDR3 sequence: CASGSPKIAGLTDTQYF. The CDR3 DNA follows: TGTGCCAGCGGCTCCCCCAAAATAGCGGGGCTCACAGATACGCAGTATTTT. The chain has TRBV5-8 and TRBJ2-3; 8 bases align to TRBD2. V was clipped by 7 bases and J by 2 bases; unmatched bases: 15. The CDR3 sequence is 17 residues long. The germline V gene has CDR1 SGHTS and CDR2 YDEGEE.

This clonotype was observed a few times. The chain recombines TRBV4-1 with TRBJ2-3, with TRBD2 as a possible D gene (5 bases). The V end lost 5 bases, the J end lost 4 bases, and 19 bases lay between the germline ends. The CDR3 totals 16 residues. Germline loops: CDR1 MGHRA, CDR2 YSYEKL. CDR3 residues: CASSSRTGLGPDTQYF. The CDR3 DNA is TGCGCCAGCAGCTCCCGGACTGGACTTGGCCCAGATACGCAGTATTTT.

This clonotype was recorded at least ten times. V and J are TRBV2 and TRBJ1-3; D is undetermined. The germline V gene has CDR1 SNHLY and CDR2 FYNNEI. This CDR3 has 14 residues. V shed 4 bases and J shed 2 bases, with 9 bases lying between them. The CDR3 loop is CASSVELTGNTIYF. The CDR3 DNA reads as TGTGCCAGCAGTGTTGAGTTAACTGGAAACACCATATATTTT. Together with reference TRBV2 and TRBJ1-3, the CDR3 gives the full variable domain: EPEVTQTPSHQVTQMGQEVILRCVPISNHLYFYWYRQILGQKVEFLVSFYNNEISEKSEIFDDQFSVERPDGSNFTLKIRSTKLEDSAMYFCASSVELTGNTIYFGEGSWLTVV.

This clonotype occurred many times. This chain connects TRBV10-3 to TRBJ1-2; 7 bases agree with TRBD1. Trimming cost V 0 bases and J 2 bases; bases outside gene matches: 0. The CDR3 sequence is 14 residues long. Per the germline V gene, CDR1 is ENHRY and CDR2 is SYGVKD. The CDR3 spells CAISESTGNYGYTF. As DNA, the CDR3 is TGTGCCATCAGTGAGTCGACAGGGAACTATGGCTACACCTTC.

This clonotype was seen more than once but under ten times. The rearrangement links TRBV7-9 to TRBJ2-4; weak D call: TRBD2 (6 bases). The germline CDR1 and CDR2 sequences are SEHNR and FQNEAQ (reference sequence). V shed 0 bases and J shed 8 bases, with 14 bases lying between them. This CDR3 is 15 amino acids long. The CDR3 nucleotides read TGTGCCAGCAGCTTAGCGGGTACTAGCCGAGACATTCAGTACTTC. As protein: CASSLAGTSRDIQYF.

There are many counts of this clonotype. This chain connects TRBV5-1 to TRBJ2-7; D gene unclear. This CDR3 has 13 residues. V was cut by 1 base and J by 2 bases, with 7 bases left in between. CDR1 and CDR2 from the germline V gene are SGHRS and YFSETQ. The CDR3 sequence: CASSLSGTYEQYF. The CDR3 nucleotides are TGCGCCAGCAGCTTGTCGGGTACCTACGAGCAGTACTTC.

This clonotype showed up many times. The rearrangement joins TRBV28 to TRBJ1-3; D is ambiguous. Germline V gives CDR1 MDHEN, CDR2 SYDVKM. CDR3 length equals 14 residues. The V gene lost 7 bases and the J gene lost 2 bases, with 12 bases spanning the gap. The CDR3, as DNA: TGTGCCAGCACGACGGGGTATCCTGGAAACACCATATATTTT. Translating gives CASTTGYPGNTIYF.

Concerning this clonotype: This may come from a read error, since a much larger clone is one base off. This sequence joins TRBV5-1 and TRBJ1-5; D remains unclear. Germline V lookup: CDR1 SGHRS, CDR2 YFSETQ. The germline V and J ends were trimmed by 4 bases and 2 bases, with 13 bases remaining between them. The CDR3 extends over 15 amino acids. Here the CDR3 DNA reads TGCGCCAGCAGCCTGGACGGAGATGGCAATCAGCCCCAGCATTTT. Translating gives CASSLDGDGNQPQHF.

Many counts were recorded for this clonotype. The chain uses TRBV9 and TRBJ2-7; 9 bases are shared with TRBD2. Per the germline V gene, CDR1 is SGDLS and CDR2 is YYNGEE. Unmatched junction bases numbered 5, after V lost 0 bases and J lost 4 bases. The CDR3 runs 15 residues. This chain's CDR3 is CASSVVASGMYEQYF. The CDR3 DNA sequence: TGTGCCAGCAGCGTAGTAGCTAGCGGGATGTACGAGCAGTACTTC.

This clonotype showed up many times. The chain recombines TRBV10-2 with TRBJ2-5; 8 bases line up with TRBD1. Germline trimming cut 2 bases from V and 5 bases from J; bases unmatched to any gene: 1. The CDR3 has 13 residues. CDR1 WSHSY and CDR2 SAAADI come from the germline V gene. The CDR3 loop is CASSENRGETQYF. The CDR3 nucleotides read TGCGCCAGCAGTGAGAACAGGGGGGAGACCCAGTACTTC.

For this clonotype: A much bigger clone sits one base away, suggesting this may be a read error. The J gene is TRBJ1-5, the V gene TRBV5-6; maybe TRBD1 (5 bases). This CDR3 has 15 residues. Germline loops: CDR1 SGHDT, CDR2 YYEEEE. The CDR3: CASSEWGRSNQSQHF. In nucleotides, the CDR3 is TGTGCCAGCTCCGAGTGGGGCCGGAGCAATCAGTCCCAGCATTTT.

A remark on this clonotype: This sequence may be a read error, since a much larger clone differs from it by one base. The chain uses TRBV19 and TRBJ2-1; 14 positions match TRBD2. The CDR3 has 19 amino acids. Germline loops: CDR1 LNHDA, CDR2 SQIVND (reference sequence). With 7 bases clipped from V and 9 bases from J, the junction kept 20 bases outside the gene matches. The CDR3 loop reads CASTKNSRRLAGGSAEQFF. The CDR3 region has the DNA TGTGCCAGTACCAAAAACTCGAGGAGACTAGCGGGAGGGTCGGCTGAGCAGTTCTTC.

Ten or more counts support this clonotype. The V gene is TRBV28, the J gene TRBJ2-7; TRBD1 matches at 12 bases. V shed 7 bases, J shed 7 bases, and the junction held 5 bases outside the gene matches. This CDR3 region has 13 residues. Germline assignment: CDR1 MDHEN and CDR2 SYDVKM. This CDR3 is CASTGQGAGEQYF. CDR3 nucleotide sequence: TGTGCCAGCACGGGACAGGGGGCGGGTGAGCAGTACTTC.

This clonotype was counted at least ten times. The chain is built from TRBV20-1 and TRBJ2-1, with no clear D. Germline-derived CDR1 and CDR2 are DFQATT and SNEGSKA (reference sequence). Trimming stripped 1 base from V and 5 bases from J, with 15 bases between. The CDR3 has 15 amino acids. CDR3 sequence (DNA): TGCAGTGCTAGAGCCGTTAGTTGGGGTCACAATGAGCAGTTCTTC. This gives the protein CSARAVSWGHNEQFF.